The text below deals with one T cell receptor beta chain. This entry comes from a study of blood T cell repertoires in COVID-19. The CDR3 contains 16 residues. The germline CDR1 and CDR2 sequences are SQVTM and ANQGSEA. V trimming: 2 bases; J trimming: 3 bases; junction bases outside the gene matches: 6. Original processing notes: Using reference gene primer amplification, nucleated cell counts were estimated. Profiled with immunoSEQ multiplex PCR; TCRdb holds only in-frame clones, not every one. That table furnishes V, J and clone size, whereas the DNA furnished D and trimming. The sample has approximately 140,000 clones; 85% are singletons.

Sequenced sample: peripheral blood. This receptor was obtained from a woman in her 40s with active or convalescent COVID-19. This chain connects TRBV29-1 to TRBJ2-2, with TRBD1 identical over 10 bases. The CDR3 reads CSVERSGTGDTGELFF. The CDR3 DNA sequence: TGCAGCGTTGAAAGATCCGGGACAGGGGACACCGGGGAGCTGTTTTTT.